The next 26 T cell receptor beta chains were all read from a single sample in a study of patients and donors after allogeneic stem cell transplantation. One entry per CDR3 protein, called by TCRdb with MiXCR from the RT-PCR reads. Among about a million distinct CDR3 sequences listed, 18% were seen once. The source material was blood, either unsorted or a sorted T cell fraction (not recorded which). The receptors here all came from a human donor who was either an allogeneic HSCT recipient or a stem cell or donor lymphocyte infusion donor (not recorded which). It is not recorded whose cells these are; they may come from a transplant donor.

The gene calls are TRBV27 and TRBJ2-3; possibly TRBD2 for D (6 bases). Germline-derived CDR1 and CDR2 are MNHEY and SMNVEV (reference sequence). The germline V and J ends were trimmed by 6 bases and 4 bases, with 20 bases remaining between them. The CDR3 length is 16 residues. The CDR3 DNA is TGTGCCAGCAGCCCTATAGGTAGGGGAGGCGCAGATACGCAGTATTTT. Protein: CASSPIGRGGADTQYF.

CDR3 in amino acids: CASSATGPRNSPLHF. CDR3 bases: TGTGCCAGCAGCGCGACCGGGCCCCGGAATTCACCCCTCCACTTT. The chain recombines TRBV9 with TRBJ1-6; D is unclear. Trimming removed 3 bases from V and 7 bases from J, with 14 bases in between. Germline V CDR1 and CDR2: SGDLS, YYNGEE. The CDR3 extends over 15 amino acids.

This rearrangement joins TRBV20-1 to TRBJ2-5; D gene ambiguous. The germline V and J ends were trimmed by 0 bases and 9 bases, with 20 bases remaining between them. Germline V gene sequence: CDR1 DFQATT, CDR2 SNEGSKA (reference sequence). The CDR3 has 15 amino acids. The CDR3 region has the DNA TGCAGTGCTAGAGATCGGTCCCCTCGCGCGTTGGCCCAGTACTTC. Residues: CSARDRSPRALAQYF.

The chain recombines TRBV7-3 with TRBJ1-2, with 10 bases matching TRBD1. V lost 5 bases, J lost 7 bases, and 4 bases stayed unmatched. The CDR3 is 13 residues long. In germline, CDR1 is SGHTA, CDR2 FQGTGA. CDR3 in DNA: TGTGCCAGCAGCCCGACAGGGGGCACTGGCTACACCTTC. This gives the protein CASSPTGGTGYTF. The full variable domain, rest sourced from reference TRBV7-3 and TRBJ1-2, is GAGVSQTPSNKVTEKGKYVELRCDPISGHTALYWYRQSLGQGPEFLIYFQGTGAADDSGLPNDRFFAVRPEGSVSTLKIQRTERGDSAVYLCASSPTGGTGYTFGSGTRLTVV.

The chain carries TRBV4-3 and TRBJ2-5, with D hard to call. V was cut by 1 base and J by 0 bases, with 9 bases left in between. Germline values: CDR1 LGHNA, CDR2 YSLEER. The CDR3 contains 15 residues. CDR3: CASSQGGRNQETQYF. The CDR3 DNA reads TGCGCCAGCAGCCAAGGCGGAAGGAACCAAGAGACCCAGTACTTC.

The J gene is TRBJ1-1, the V gene TRBV2; TRBD1 matches at 8 bases. With V trimmed by 9 bases and J by 1 base, 7 bases remained unmatched. The CDR3 sequence is 14 residues long. In germline, CDR1 is SNHLY, CDR2 FYNNEI. This chain's CDR3 is CARLTGTGNTEAFF. The CDR3 DNA sequence: TGTGCCAGATTAACCGGGACAGGGAACACTGAAGCTTTCTTT.

This clonotype was seen a handful of times. The gene calls are TRBV27 and TRBJ1-2; no reliable D call. Trimming took 8 bases from V and 4 from J, leaving 14 bases between them. Germline V lookup: CDR1 MNHEY, CDR2 SMNVEV (reference sequence). The CDR3 extends over 13 amino acids. The CDR3 sequence is CASGQPLSYGYTF. Here the CDR3 DNA reads TGTGCCAGCGGGCAACCTCTTAGCTATGGCTACACCTTC.

The V call is TRBV18, the J call TRBJ2-7; 9 bases are a match to TRBD1. The CDR3 extends over 14 amino acids. Germline V gives CDR1 KGHSH, CDR2 LQKENI. J lost 6 bases, V lost 3 bases, and 6 bases had no gene match. CDR3 sequence (DNA): TGTGCCAGCTCACCGACAGGGGGACTCTCCGAGCAGTACTTC. Its protein is CASSPTGGLSEQYF.

This clonotype appeared a few times. The CDR3 DNA sequence: TGCAGTGCTAGGCAGGGCTCGAACACCGGGGAGCTGTTTTTT. It yields the protein CSARQGSNTGELFF. This chain joins TRBV20-1 and TRBJ2-2; D possibly corresponds to TRBD1 (5 bases). CDR1 and CDR2 (germline): DFQATT, SNEGSKA (reference sequence). V was trimmed by 3 bases and J by 0 bases, leaving 8 bases between them. This CDR3 region has 14 residues.

This clonotype was counted only a few times. The chain employs TRBV7-2 and TRBJ1-1, with D possibly TRBD1 on 6 matching bases. Germline assignment: CDR1 SGHTA and CDR2 FQGNSA. This CDR3 is 15 amino acids long. V was clipped by 5 bases and J by 4 bases, with 17 bases between them. The CDR3 sequence is CASSPFPRGRTEAFF. The CDR3 DNA reads as TGTGCCAGCAGCCCCTTTCCCAGGGGACGCACTGAAGCTTTCTTT.

This clonotype was recorded a few times. The chain links TRBV7-2 to TRBJ2-5; D unresolved. CDR1 is SGHTA and CDR2 is FQGNSA in the germline V gene. V was pared by 2 bases and J by 2 bases, with 6 bases between. The CDR3 contains 13 residues. The CDR3 sequence is CASSLHLQETQYF. The CDR3 DNA sequence: TGTGCCAGCAGCTTACACCTACAAGAGACCCAGTACTTC. The variable domain in full, completed from reference TRBV7-2 and TRBJ2-5, reads GAGVSQSPSNKVTEKGKDVELRCDPISGHTALYWYRQSLGQGLEFLIYFQGNSAPDKSGLPSDRFSAERTGGSVSTLTIQRTQQEDSAVYLCASSLHLQETQYFGPGTRLLVL.

The rearrangement links TRBV24-1 to TRBJ2-3; maybe TRBD2 (7 bases). The CDR3 is 16 amino acids. From germline, CDR1 is KGHDR and CDR2 SFDVKD. Trimming took off 1 base at V and 1 base at J, with 11 bases between the two ends. CDR3: CATSDFRGRGTDTQYF. For the CDR3, the DNA is TGTGCCACCAGTGATTTTAGGGGGAGGGGCACAGATACGCAGTATTTT.

This clonotype was counted a few times. The chain is built from TRBV12-3 or TRBV12-4 and TRBJ2-1, with TRBD2 matching over 8 bases. J lost 0 bases, V lost 1 base, and 5 bases had no gene match. The CDR3 loop spans 17 amino acids. CDR3 residues: CASSLGGGGSSYNEQFF. In DNA, the CDR3 is TGTGCCAGCAGTTTAGGAGGCGGGGGGAGCTCCTACAATGAGCAGTTCTTC.

This clonotype has more than one count but fewer than ten. V gene TRBV12-3 or TRBV12-4 combines with J gene TRBJ1-2; no definite D call. The CDR3 has 15 residues. Trimming stripped 0 bases from V and 4 bases from J, with 12 bases between. CDR3 bases: TGTGCCAGCAGTTTAGCTCTCGACGGAATCTATGGCTACACCTTC. It yields the protein CASSLALDGIYGYTF.

This clonotype appeared a few times. The rearrangement joins TRBV12-3 or TRBV12-4 to TRBJ2-2; 7 bases line up with TRBD1. Trimming at V came to 7 bases and at J to 2 bases, leaving 4 bases not matched to a gene. The CDR3 is 14 residues long. The CDR3 region has the DNA TGTGCCAGCAAAGACAGGGAAAACACCGGGGAGCTGTTTTTT. This translates into CASKDRENTGELFF.

The chain employs TRBV12-3 or TRBV12-4 and TRBJ1-1, with 8 positions matching TRBD1. CDR3 length: 15 residues. V was pared by 2 bases and J by 0 bases, with 2 bases of the junction left unmatched. CDR3 in DNA: TGTGCCAGCAGTTTAAACAGGGGGTTGAACACTGAAGCTTTCTTT. Its translation is CASSLNRGLNTEAFF.

This clonotype came up a few times. The chain is built from TRBV9 and TRBJ1-2; D gene uncertain. V shed 0 bases and J shed 8 bases, with 11 bases lying between them. The V gene's germline CDR1 is SGDLS and CDR2 YYNGEE. The CDR3 covers 13 residues. This CDR3 is CASSVAGDSGYTF. Written as DNA, the CDR3 is TGTGCCAGCAGCGTAGCTGGGGATTCCGGCTACACCTTC.

The table lists this clonotype with a few counts. The genes are TRBV6-2 or TRBV6-3 and TRBJ2-5, with TRBD2 identical over 12 bases. The V gene's germline CDR1 is MNHEY and CDR2 SVGEGT. The CDR3 sequence is 16 residues long. V was clipped by 8 bases and J by 2 bases; unmatched bases: 9. CDR3 coding DNA: TGTGCCAGCGTTCCGGGACTAGCGGGCAGGCAAGAGACCCAGTACTTC. Translated, it gives CASVPGLAGRQETQYF.

This clonotype appeared a few times. This chain connects TRBV6-1 to TRBJ2-1, with 11 bases matching TRBD2. CDR1 and CDR2 (germline): MNHNS, SASEGT. This CDR3 is 16 amino acids long. Trimming at V came to 10 bases and at J to 2 bases, leaving 10 bases not matched to a gene. In DNA, the CDR3 is TGTGCCACCCTACATACTAGCGGGAGTACCTACAATGAGCAGTTCTTC. Protein sequence: CATLHTSGSTYNEQFF.

Only a few counts were recorded for this clonotype. The junction differs from germline at one of its ends, possibly a read error. The chain joins TRBV18 to TRBJ2-1, with 8 bases identical to TRBD1. CDR3 length equals 11 residues. Germline CDR1 KGHSH, CDR2 LQKENI. The CDR3 loop reads CASSPGQGLVF. DNA of the CDR3: TGTGCCAGCTCACCTGGACAGGGTCTAGTCTTC.

This chain links TRBV10-3 with TRBJ1-1; D not certain. There are 15 residues in the CDR3. V lost 0 bases to trimming and J lost 5 bases, with 13 bases between them. Germline CDR1 reads ENHRY; CDR2 reads SYGVKD. The CDR3 loop reads CAISESATQRTEAFF. Here the CDR3 DNA reads TGTGCCATCAGTGAGTCGGCGACCCAGAGAACTGAAGCTTTCTTT.

The chain couples TRBV20-1 to TRBJ2-3; 13 positions match TRBD2. V dropped 8 bases and J dropped 4; count of bases not matched to a gene: 9. CDR3 length: 15 residues. In germline, CDR1 is DFQATT, CDR2 SNEGSKA (reference sequence). CDR3 coding DNA: TGCAGTTCGTGGCAACTAGCGGGGGGGCCAGATACGCAGTATTTT. This translates into CSSWQLAGGPDTQYF.

The chain combines TRBV12-3 or TRBV12-4 with TRBJ1-1; D perhaps matches TRBD1 (6 bases). V gave up 4 bases and J gave up 4 bases, with 16 bases separating them. This CDR3 spans 15 amino acids. CDR3 residues: CASSSRGGWGTEAFF. CDR3 bases: TGTGCCAGCAGTTCCCGAGGGGGTTGGGGCACTGAAGCTTTCTTT.

There are a few counts of this clonotype. V is TRBV3-1 and J is TRBJ2-1, with TRBD2 matching over 9 bases. With V trimmed by 5 bases and J by 5 bases, 7 bases remained unmatched. The CDR3 is made up of 15 amino acids. CDR1 and CDR2 from the germline V gene are LGHDT and YNNKEL (reference sequence). CDR3 residues: CASSYPGLADNEQFF. CDR3 nucleotides: TGTGCCAGCAGCTACCCGGGACTAGCCGACAATGAGCAGTTCTTC.

The chain uses TRBV18 and TRBJ1-1; D remains ambiguous. Germline CDR1 is KGHSH and CDR2 is LQKENI. Deletions cut 6 bases from V and 1 base from J, with 9 bases between. There are 13 residues in the CDR3. CDR3 sequence (DNA): TGTGCCAGCTCCGTCGAGGAGAACACTGAAGCTTTCTTT. This encodes CASSVEENTEAFF.

This clonotype was seen only a few times. The V gene is TRBV6-5, the J gene TRBJ2-7; 9 bases are a match to TRBD1. In germline, CDR1 is MNHEY, CDR2 SVGAGI. Losses at the gene ends were 4 bases for V and 4 bases for J; bases not matched to a gene: 8. The length of the CDR3 is 15 residues. The CDR3 spells CASSSPRDREYEQYF. In nucleotides, the CDR3 is TGTGCCAGCAGTTCACCCCGGGACAGGGAGTACGAGCAGTACTTC.